The following is a T cell receptor (beta chain) sequence with its context. No antigen is known for it. The repertoire was sequenced with immunoSEQ multiplex PCR; TCRdb's copy has only in-frame clones and lacks some. The data contain under 85,000 clones, more than 60% of them singletons. Germline V gene data show CDR1 as SGHVS and CDR2 as FQNEAQ. The CDR3 sequence is 16 residues long. Trimming left V 0 bases short and J 4 bases short, with 13 bases between. The sample is drawn from a study of vaccination effects on CD4 cells after COVID-19. Study summary: It was a median of 72 days after the second dose that post-vaccine samples were obtained.

Study results and caveats: Relatively few convalescent patients took part in the study, which had no early post-infection timepoints.

Expansion with viral peptide pools was applied to antigen-specific CD4+ T cells by the ViraFEST assay prior to sequencing. Upon completion of more than 9 days in culture, CD4+ T cells were isolated. Each participant received a vaccine that was either BNT162b2 or mRNA-1273, given as two doses. Cultures used a few million PBMC per well, roughly 9.8 IU/ml IL-2 and approximately 11 ug/ml peptides. Half the medium was swapped for IL-2 medium on days 3 and 7. The chain employs TRBV7-8 and TRBJ2-4; D perhaps matches TRBD2 (5 bases). The clonotype was recovered from a human donor who received a COVID-19 vaccine. Sequencing used CD4+ T cells from PBMCs cultured with HCoV-OC43 spike peptides, obtained after COVID-19 vaccination. Subset indicated: HCoV-OC43 spike overlapping peptide pool stimulation. This CDR3 reads CASSLAVSTGKNIQYF. The CDR3 DNA is TGTGCCAGCAGCTTAGCCGTTTCGACGGGGAAAAACATTCAGTACTTC.